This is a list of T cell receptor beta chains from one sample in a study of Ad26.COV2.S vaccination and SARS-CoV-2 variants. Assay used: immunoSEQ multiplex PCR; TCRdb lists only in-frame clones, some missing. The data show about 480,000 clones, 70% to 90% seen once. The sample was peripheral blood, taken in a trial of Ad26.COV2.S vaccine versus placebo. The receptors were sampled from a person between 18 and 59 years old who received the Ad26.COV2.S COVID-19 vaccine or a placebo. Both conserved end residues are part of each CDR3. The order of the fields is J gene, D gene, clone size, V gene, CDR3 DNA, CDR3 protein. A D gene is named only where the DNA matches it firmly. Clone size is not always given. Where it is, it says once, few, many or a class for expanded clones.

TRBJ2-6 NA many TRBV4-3 TGCGCCAGCAGCCAAGATATCAGCTCTGGGGCCAACGTCCTGACTTTC CASSQDISSGANVLTF
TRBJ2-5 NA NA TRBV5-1 TGCGCCAGCAGCTTGGGAGTTTGGGAGACCCAGTACTTC CASSLGVWETQYF
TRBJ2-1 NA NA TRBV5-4 TGTGCCAGCGGGGAGACGTTTTCCAATGAGCAGTTCTTC CASGETFSNEQFF
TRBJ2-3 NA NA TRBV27 TGTGCCAGCAGTTTAACACGACAGTGGGGGATTACAGATACGCAGTATTTT CASSLTRQWGITDTQYF
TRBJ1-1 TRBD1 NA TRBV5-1 TGCGCCAGCAGCTCTGGACAGGTGGGCACTGAAGCTTTCTTT CASSSGQVGTEAFF
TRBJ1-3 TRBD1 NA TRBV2 TGTGCCAGCAGTCCCCCGGGACAGTTTTCCTCCATATATTTT CASSPPGQFSSIYF
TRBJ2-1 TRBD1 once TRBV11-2 TGTGCCAGCAGCTGGGGACAGGGATCCTACAATGAGCAGTTCTTC CASSWGQGSYNEQFF
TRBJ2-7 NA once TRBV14 TGTGCCAGTGCCTACGAGCAGTACTTC CASAYEQYF
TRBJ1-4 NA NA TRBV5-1 TGCGCCAGCAGCTTGAGAGCAGGGGTAATCGGTGAAAAACTGTTTTTT CASSLRAGVIGEKLFF
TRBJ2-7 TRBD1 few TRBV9 TGTGCCAGCAGCGTAGGGGACAGCTACGAGCAGTACTTC CASSVGDSYEQYF
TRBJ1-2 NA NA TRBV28 TGTGCCAGCAGTTCGGGGCGAAGGGACTATGGCTACACCTTC CASSSGRRDYGYTF
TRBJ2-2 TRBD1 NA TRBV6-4 TGTGCCAGCAGAAGACAGGGGGCGTCAGGGGAGCTGTTTTTT CASRRQGASGELFF
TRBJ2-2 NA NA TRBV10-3 TGTGCCATCTCGACAACGCCTACGAACACCGGGGAGCTGTTTTTT CAISTTPTNTGELFF
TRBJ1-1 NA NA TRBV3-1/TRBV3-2 TGTGCCAGCAGCCCAGAACGCAGGGGACCCTTGTCCTCGAACACTGAAGCTTTCTTT CASSPERRGPLSSNTEAFF
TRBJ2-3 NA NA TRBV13 TGTGCCAGCAGCGCCCGGACAGCTTACGGCACAGATACGCAGTATTTT CASSARTAYGTDTQYF
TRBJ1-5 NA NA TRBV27 TGTGCCAGTCAAGGATCGGGACGGAATCAGCCCCAGCATTTT CASQGSGRNQPQHF
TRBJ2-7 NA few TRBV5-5 TGTGCCAGCAGCTCCCGGACTGGGCCCTACGAGCAGTACTTC CASSSRTGPYEQYF
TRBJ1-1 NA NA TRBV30 TGTGCCTGGTCAACAGACTTGAACACTGAAGCTTTCTTT CAWSTDLNTEAFF
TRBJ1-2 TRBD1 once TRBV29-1 TGCAGCGCACACCAGGGGGCTGGTGGCTACACCTTC CSAHQGAGGYTF
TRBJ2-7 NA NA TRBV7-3 TGTGCCAGCAGCTTAACGTCGGCTAGTACTGGCGAGCAGTACTTC CASSLTSASTGEQYF
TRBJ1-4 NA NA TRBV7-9 TGTGCCAGCAGCTTAAAGCCCCCCTTGGGCCCCAATGAAAAACTGTTTTTT CASSLKPPLGPNEKLFF
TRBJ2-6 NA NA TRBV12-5 TGTGCTAGTGCCCCGGACGGCTCGGGGGGGGCCAACGTCCTGACTTTC CASAPDGSGGANVLTF
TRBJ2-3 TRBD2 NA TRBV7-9 TGTGCCAGCAGAAGCGGGAGTGGCACAGATACGCAGTATTTT CASRSGSGTDTQYF
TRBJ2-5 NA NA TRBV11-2 TGTGCCAGCAGCTTAGGGCAGGGCCCTTCAGAGACCCAGTACTTC CASSLGQGPSETQYF
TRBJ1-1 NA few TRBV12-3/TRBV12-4 TGTGCCAGCAGTTTGGGACAGAACACTGAAGCTTTCTTT CASSLGQNTEAFF
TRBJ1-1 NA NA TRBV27 TGTGCCAGCAAACGAGCCAACACTGAAGCTTTCTTT CASKRANTEAFF
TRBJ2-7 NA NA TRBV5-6 TGTGCCAGCAGCTTAGGGCTTGGCTCCTACGAGCAGTACTTC CASSLGLGSYEQYF
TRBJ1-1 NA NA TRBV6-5 TGTGCCAGCAGTCGCAACAGACAAACTGAAGCTTTCTTT CASSRNRQTEAFF
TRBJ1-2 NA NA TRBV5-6 TGTGCCAGCAGCTTGGGTCCAGGAGGAAACTATGGCTACACCTTC CASSLGPGGNYGYTF
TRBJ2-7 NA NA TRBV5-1 TGCGCCAGCAGCTTGGCTTCAGGCTCTCACGAGCAGTACTTC CASSLASGSHEQYF
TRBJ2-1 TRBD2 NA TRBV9 TGTGCCAGCAGCGTCCCGCTGGGAGGGACGGATGAGCAGTTCTTC CASSVPLGGTDEQFF
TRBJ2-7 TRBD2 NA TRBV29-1 TGCAGCGGATCTCTTGGGACTAGCGGGAGGTTCGACGAGCAGTACTTC CSGSLGTSGRFDEQYF
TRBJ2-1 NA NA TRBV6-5 TGTGCCAGCAGCCCCGGTGCTTTCAATGAGCAGTTCTTC CASSPGAFNEQFF
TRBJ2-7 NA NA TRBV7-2 TGTGCCAGCAGCTTAACGCGGTTGGGCTACGAGCAGTACTTC CASSLTRLGYEQYF
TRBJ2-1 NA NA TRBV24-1 TGTGCCACCAGTGGGAGAGGTGAGCAGTTCTTC CATSGRGEQFF
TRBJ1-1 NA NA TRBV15 TGTGCCACCAGCAGAGAAACTGAAGCTTTCTTT CATSRETEAFF
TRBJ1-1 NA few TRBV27 TGTGCCAGCCTCGGTGGGCTCATGAACACTGAAGCTTTCTTT CASLGGLMNTEAFF
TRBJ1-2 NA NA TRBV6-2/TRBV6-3 TGTGCCAGCAGCGCGGGGCCTTACAGTGGCTACACCTTC CASSAGPYSGYTF
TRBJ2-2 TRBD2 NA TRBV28 TGTGCCAGCAGTTTATCTCTTAGCGGGAGGGCCGGGGAGCTGTTTTTT CASSLSLSGRAGELFF
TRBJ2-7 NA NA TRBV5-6 TGTGCCAGCAGCCCGGGACTCCGCTCCTACGAGCAGTACTTC CASSPGLRSYEQYF
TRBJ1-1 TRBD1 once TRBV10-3 TGTGCCATCAGGCGCCAGGGGGCCACTGAAGCTTTCTTT CAIRRQGATEAFF
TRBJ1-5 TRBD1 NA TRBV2 TGTGCCAGCAGGATCGGGACAGGCCCCAATCAGCCCCAGCATTTT CASRIGTGPNQPQHF
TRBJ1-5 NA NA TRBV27 TGTGCCAGCAGTGCCCGAGGTTTCCTTGGGGACAATCAGCCCCAGCATTTT CASSARGFLGDNQPQHF
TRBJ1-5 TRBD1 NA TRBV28 TGTGCCAGCAGTTCCCTGAAAGGGACAGTTCCCAATCAGCCCCAGCATTTT CASSSLKGTVPNQPQHF
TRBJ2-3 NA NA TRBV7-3 TGTGCCAGCAGCTTAACAGCCGGCGTTTTAGATACGCAGTATTTT CASSLTAGVLDTQYF
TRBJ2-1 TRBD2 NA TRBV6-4 TGTGCCAGCACCCCCAGCGGGGACCTTAATGAGCAGTTCTTC CASTPSGDLNEQFF
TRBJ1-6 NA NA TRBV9 TGTGCCAGCAGCGTAGCCCGGAGAGGGTCCTATAATTCACCCCTCCACTTT CASSVARRGSYNSPLHF